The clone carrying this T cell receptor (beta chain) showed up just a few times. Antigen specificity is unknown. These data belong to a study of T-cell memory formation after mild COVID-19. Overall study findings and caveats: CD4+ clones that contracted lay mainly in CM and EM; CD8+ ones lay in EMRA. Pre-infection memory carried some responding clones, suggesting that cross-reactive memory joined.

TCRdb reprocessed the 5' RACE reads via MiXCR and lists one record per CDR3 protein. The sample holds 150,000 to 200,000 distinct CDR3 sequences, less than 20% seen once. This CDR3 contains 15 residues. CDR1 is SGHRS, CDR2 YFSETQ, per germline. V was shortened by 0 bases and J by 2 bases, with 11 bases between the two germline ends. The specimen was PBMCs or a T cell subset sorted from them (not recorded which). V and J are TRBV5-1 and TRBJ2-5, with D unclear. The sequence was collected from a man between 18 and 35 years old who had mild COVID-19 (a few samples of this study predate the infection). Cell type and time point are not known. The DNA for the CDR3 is TGCGCCAGCAGCTTGGGCCACGAGCAGCAAGAGACCCAGTACTTC. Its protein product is CASSLGHEQQETQYF.